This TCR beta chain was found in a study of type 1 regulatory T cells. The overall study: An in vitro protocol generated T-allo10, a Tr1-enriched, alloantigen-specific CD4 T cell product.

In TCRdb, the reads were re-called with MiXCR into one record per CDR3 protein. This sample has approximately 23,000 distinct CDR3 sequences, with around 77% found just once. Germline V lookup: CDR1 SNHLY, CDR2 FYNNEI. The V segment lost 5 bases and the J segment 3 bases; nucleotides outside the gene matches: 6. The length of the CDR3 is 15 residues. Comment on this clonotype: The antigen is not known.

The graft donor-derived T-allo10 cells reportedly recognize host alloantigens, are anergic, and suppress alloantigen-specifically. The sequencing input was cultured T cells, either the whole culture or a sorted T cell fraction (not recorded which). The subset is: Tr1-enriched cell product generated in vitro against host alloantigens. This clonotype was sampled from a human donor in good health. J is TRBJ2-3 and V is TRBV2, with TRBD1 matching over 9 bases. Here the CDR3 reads CASSRTGVDTDTQYF. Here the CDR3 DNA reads TGTGCCAGCAGTCGGACAGGGGTTGATACAGATACGCAGTATTTT.